A single sample gave rise to the 25 T cell receptor beta chains below, sequenced in a study of T cells in Graves' hyperthyroidism and ophthalmopathy. Regions amplified from RNA transcripts were the TCR beta CDR3 regions. Initially, a first-round RT-PCR of the TCR CDR3 employed the HTBI primer set. TCRdb ran MiXCR on the multiplex PCR reads and lists one entry per CDR3 protein. The sample consists of 640,000 or so distinct CDR3 sequences, around 15% of them appearing once. Sample: blood. The source is a woman in her 40s with Graves' ophthalmopathy.

This clonotype was recorded at least ten times. This chain connects TRBV30 to TRBJ2-5, with D hard to call. Germline V gene sequence: CDR1 GTSNPN, CDR2 SVGIG (reference sequence). The CDR3 is 12 residues long. The V end was cut by 2 bases, the J end by 4 bases, with 8 bases between. The CDR3 loop reads CAWSSQGETQYF. CDR3 nucleotide sequence: TGTGCCTGGAGTTCCCAAGGAGAGACCCAGTACTTC. Drawing the rest from reference TRBV30 and TRBJ2-5, the complete variable domain is SQTIHQWPATLVQPVGSPLSLECTVEGTSNPNLYWYRQAAGRGLQLLFYSVGIGQISSEVPQNLSASRPQDRQFILSSKKLLLSDSGFYLCAWSSQGETQYFGPGTRLLVL.

The chain couples TRBV12-3 or TRBV12-4 to TRBJ2-7; 11 bases map to TRBD1. Trimming at V came to 7 bases and at J to 4 bases, leaving 6 bases not matched to a gene. This CDR3 region has 14 residues. The CDR3: CASMPGTGGYEQYF. The CDR3 nucleotides read TGTGCCAGCATGCCCGGGACAGGGGGTTACGAGCAGTACTTC.

This clonotype showed up just a few times. As DNA, the CDR3 is TGTGCCAGCAGTTACTCACAGGGTCGCGAGCAGTACTTC. Its protein is CASSYSQGREQYF. This chain links TRBV6-5 with TRBJ2-7, with a possible D match to TRBD1 (6 bases). In germline, CDR1 is MNHEY, CDR2 SVGAGI. The V end was cut by 0 bases, the J end by 6 bases, with 9 bases between. The CDR3 loop spans 13 amino acids.

The chain recombines TRBV5-1 with TRBJ1-1, with D possibly TRBD1 on 5 matching bases. Trimming removed 5 bases at V and 6 bases at J, with 17 bases between. The length of the CDR3 is 14 residues. Germline assignment: CDR1 SGHRS and CDR2 YFSETQ. The CDR3 DNA follows: TGCGCCAGCAGATTCGGGACGCCAGGCTCTGAAGCTTTCTTT. Translation: CASRFGTPGSEAFF. Supplemented by reference TRBV5-1 and TRBJ1-1, the full variable domain reads KAGVTQTPRYLIKTRGQQVTLSCSPISGHRSVSWYQQTPGQGLQFLFEYFSETQRNKGNFPGRFSGRQFSNSRSEMNVSTLELGDSALYLCASRFGTPGSEAFFGQGTRLTVV.

This clonotype has at least ten counts. The V and J genes are TRBV11-2 and TRBJ2-5; D could derive from TRBD1 or TRBD2 (6 bases each). Germline loops: CDR1 SGHAT, CDR2 FQNNGV. The CDR3 runs to 13 residues. V lost 5 bases to trimming and J lost 5 bases, with 12 bases between them. The CDR3 nucleotides read TGTGCCAGCAGCGCCATGGGGGGCGAGACCCAGTACTTC. This codes for CASSAMGGETQYF.

This clonotype has a handful of counts. The chain recombines TRBV10-3 with TRBJ2-7, with D perhaps given as TRBD1 or TRBD2 (7 bases each). The V gene lost 6 bases and the J gene lost 6 bases, with 15 bases spanning the gap. Germline assignment: CDR1 ENHRY and CDR2 SYGVKD. This CDR3 comprises 13 residues. The CDR3 loop reads CAIRRQGGIEQYF. The CDR3 DNA is TGTGCCATCAGGAGACAGGGAGGGATCGAGCAGTACTTC.

The rearrangement links TRBV10-3 to TRBJ1-1, with D tentatively TRBD1 (6 bases). Trimming stripped 10 bases from V and 1 base from J, with 22 bases between. Germline CDR1 ENHRY, CDR2 SYGVKD. The CDR3 length is 16 residues. The CDR3 nucleotides read TGTGCCACTTCATGGGGGGGCTCCAGAGGGAACACTGAAGCTTTCTTT. It is translated as CATSWGGSRGNTEAFF.

CDR3 loop: CASSGRLNPFYSYEQYF. For the CDR3, the DNA is TGTGCCAGCAGCGGGAGGCTCAACCCTTTCTACTCCTACGAGCAGTACTTC. The J gene is TRBJ2-7, the V gene TRBV11-2; D is perhaps TRBD2 (6 bases). V shed 5 bases and J shed 0 bases, with 20 bases lying between them. There are 17 residues in the CDR3. Looked up from germline, CDR1 is SGHAT and CDR2 is FQNNGV. Variable domain in full (rest from reference TRBV11-2 and TRBJ2-7): EAGVAQSPRYKIIEKRQSVAFWCNPISGHATLYWYQQILGQGPKLLIQFQNNGVVDDSQLPKDRFSAERLKGVDSTLKIQPAKLEDSAVYLCASSGRLNPFYSYEQYFGPGTRLTVT.

This clonotype appeared many times. The rearrangement links TRBV5-1 to TRBJ1-2; TRBD1 agrees at 8 bases. After removal of 3 bases from V and 9 bases from J, the junction contained 4 bases not matched to a gene. CDR1 SGHRS and CDR2 YFSETQ come from the germline V gene. There are 12 residues in the CDR3. CDR3 loop: CASSSDRDRYTF. The CDR3 coding sequence is TGCGCCAGCAGCTCGGACAGGGACCGCTACACCTTC.

This clonotype was counted many times. The chain carries TRBV29-1 and TRBJ2-7; D remains ambiguous. Germline CDR1 reads SQVTM; CDR2 reads ANQGSEA. V was cut by 1 base and J by 4 bases, with 8 bases left in between. The CDR3 sequence is 12 residues long. CDR3 region: CSVEGQMYEQYF. The CDR3 coding sequence is TGCAGCGTTGAAGGCCAGATGTACGAGCAGTACTTC.

This clonotype was found many times. The V and J genes are TRBV20-1 and TRBJ1-1; 7 bases fit TRBD1. Germline CDR1 DFQATT, CDR2 SNEGSKA (reference sequence). The J segment lost 5 bases and the V segment lost 0 bases, leaving 15 bases of the junction unmatched. This CDR3 contains 17 residues. The CDR3 here is CSARDSGGYRGRTEAFF. CDR3 DNA sequence: TGCAGTGCTAGAGACTCGGGGGGGTACAGGGGAAGGACTGAAGCTTTCTTT.

There are many counts of this clonotype. The CDR3 DNA reads TGCAGTGCTGTCGCCCCGGGTCAGCCCCAGCATTTT. Translating gives CSAVAPGQPQHF. V and J are TRBV20-1 and TRBJ1-5; D not resolved. The V gene lost 5 bases and the J gene lost 6 bases, with 11 bases spanning the gap. Per the germline V gene, CDR1 is DFQATT and CDR2 is SNEGSKA (reference sequence). The CDR3 runs 12 residues.

This clonotype was counted ten times or more. This chain links TRBV5-1 with TRBJ1-5; D is unclear. The length of the CDR3 is 15 residues. Per germline, CDR1 SGHRS and CDR2 YFSETQ. Between the trimmed V and J ends, which lost 0 bases and 0 bases, there was a span of 7 bases. CDR3 sequence: CASSLGFGSNQPQHF. CDR3 nucleotide sequence: TGCGCCAGCAGCTTGGGTTTCGGTAGCAATCAGCCCCAGCATTTT.

This clonotype was counted ten times or more. J is TRBJ2-2 and V is TRBV9; 9 bases match TRBD1. Losses at the gene ends were 2 bases for V and 1 base for J; bases not matched to a gene: 6. Germline V CDR1 and CDR2: SGDLS, YYNGEE. The CDR3 is 17 residues long. The CDR3 loop is CASSVLTGGWNTGELFF. The CDR3 bases are TGTGCCAGCAGCGTCCTCACAGGGGGCTGGAACACCGGGGAGCTGTTTTTT.

This clonotype was detected many times. CDR3: CASSLPVGLSGEQYF. CDR3 DNA: TGTGCCAGCAGCTTACCAGTTGGGTTAAGCGGCGAGCAGTACTTC. The rearrangement links TRBV7-8 to TRBJ2-7; possible D gene TRBD2, 5 bases. This CDR3 is 15 amino acids long. Deletions cut 2 bases from V and 6 bases from J, with 17 bases between. Germline CDR1 is SGHVS and CDR2 is FQNEAQ.

This clonotype has more than one count but fewer than ten. This chain connects TRBV4-2 to TRBJ1-5, with a weak D call TRBD1 (5 bases). V lost 0 bases to trimming and J lost 3 bases, with 12 bases between them. The germline gives CDR1 LGHNA, CDR2 YNFKEQ. The CDR3 sequence is 16 residues long. CDR3 region: CASSQEGHRPNQPQHF. CDR3 bases: TGTGCCAGCAGCCAAGAAGGACACAGGCCCAATCAGCCCCAGCATTTT.

This clonotype was counted ten times or more. This sequence joins TRBV7-2 and TRBJ2-5, with D hard to call. V shed 5 bases and J shed 5 bases, with 9 bases lying between them. Per the germline V gene, CDR1 is SGHTA and CDR2 is FQGNSA. The CDR3 covers 12 residues. The CDR3 DNA reads as TGTGCCAGCAGCCCGGGCAGGGAGACCCAGTACTTC. It is translated as CASSPGRETQYF.

This clonotype has at least ten counts. This chain connects TRBV12-3 or TRBV12-4 to TRBJ1-5; D gene ambiguous. This CDR3 is built from 13 residues. Trimming removed 4 bases at V and 6 bases at J, with 10 bases between. CDR3 coding DNA: TGTGCCAGCAGTTCGACTTGGGCTCAGCCCCAGCATTTT. Its protein product is CASSSTWAQPQHF.

The chain's CDR3 is CASSLTVGSGELFF. Here the CDR3 DNA reads TGCGCCAGCAGCTTGACAGTCGGATCCGGGGAGCTGTTTTTT. This chain joins TRBV5-1 and TRBJ2-2; D not resolved. The ends were cut back, 1 base at V and 6 bases at J, with 10 bases in the middle. There are 14 residues in the CDR3. The germline V gene has CDR1 SGHRS and CDR2 YFSETQ.

This clonotype was counted many times. The rearrangement uses TRBV27 and TRBJ2-7; the match to TRBD2 covers 8 bases. CDR3 length: 14 residues. From germline, CDR1 is MNHEY and CDR2 SMNVEV (reference sequence). Trimming at V came to 4 bases and at J to 4 bases, leaving 6 bases not matched to a gene. CDR3 DNA sequence: TGTGCCAGCAGTTCCCGACTAGCGCCTTACGAGCAGTACTTC. Translating it yields CASSSRLAPYEQYF.

This clonotype has a count of ten or more. The chain links TRBV11-3 to TRBJ2-7, with 8 bases aligning to TRBD2. This CDR3 spans 16 amino acids. Germline V gives CDR1 SGHNT, CDR2 YENEEA. With 0 bases clipped from V and 6 bases from J, the junction kept 10 bases outside the gene matches. The CDR3 region is CASSLELAGPLGEQYF. CDR3 nucleotides: TGTGCCAGCAGCTTAGAGCTAGCGGGCCCTCTGGGCGAGCAGTACTTC. Combining the CDR3 with reference TRBV11-3 and TRBJ2-7 gives the whole variable domain EAGVVQSPRYKIIEKKQPVAFWCNPISGHNTLYWYLQNLGQGPELLIRYENEEAVDDSQLPKDRFSAERLKGVDSTLKIQPAELGDSAVYLCASSLELAGPLGEQYFGPGTRLTVT.

This clonotype was observed a few times. A much bigger clone sits one base away, suggesting this may be a read error. V is TRBV7-2 and J is TRBJ2-7; unclear D gene. Germline V lookup: CDR1 SGHTA, CDR2 FQGNSA. CDR3 length equals 14 residues. Trimming cost V 1 base and J 0 bases, with 7 bases left between them. The chain's CDR3 is CASSLVWDSYEQYF. CDR3 DNA sequence: TGTGCCAGCAGCTTAGTGTGGGACTCCTACGAGCAGTACTTC.

V usage is TRBV28 and J usage is TRBJ1-1; no reliable D call. This CDR3 comprises 14 residues. The ends were cut back, 4 bases at V and 10 bases at J, with 19 bases in the middle. Germline CDR1 MDHEN, CDR2 SYDVKM. The CDR3 nucleotides read TGTGCCAGCAGTTGGAGAGGTGTCCAGCTTGGAGCTTTCTTT. Amino acids: CASSWRGVQLGAFF.

This rearrangement joins TRBV3-1 to TRBJ2-2, with 7 bases fitting TRBD2. Germline V gene sequence: CDR1 LGHDT, CDR2 YNNKEL (reference sequence). Trimming removed 4 bases from V and 2 bases from J; junction bases left unmatched: 4. The CDR3 has 15 amino acids. The CDR3 DNA follows: TGTGCCAGCAGCCGTGGGGGGGGAAACACCGGGGAGCTGTTTTTT. Translation gives CASSRGGGNTGELFF.

Many counts were recorded for this clonotype. The chain couples TRBV6-5 to TRBJ1-6, with 11 nucleotides matching TRBD1. V lost 2 bases to trimming and J lost 6 bases; unmatched junction nucleotides: 12. CDR1 MNHEY and CDR2 SVGAGI come from the germline V gene. The CDR3 loop spans 19 amino acids. CDR3 protein: CASSYTSLPGQGANSPLHF. The CDR3 region has the DNA TGTGCCAGCAGTTACACCTCGCTACCTGGACAGGGGGCTAATTCACCCCTCCACTTT.